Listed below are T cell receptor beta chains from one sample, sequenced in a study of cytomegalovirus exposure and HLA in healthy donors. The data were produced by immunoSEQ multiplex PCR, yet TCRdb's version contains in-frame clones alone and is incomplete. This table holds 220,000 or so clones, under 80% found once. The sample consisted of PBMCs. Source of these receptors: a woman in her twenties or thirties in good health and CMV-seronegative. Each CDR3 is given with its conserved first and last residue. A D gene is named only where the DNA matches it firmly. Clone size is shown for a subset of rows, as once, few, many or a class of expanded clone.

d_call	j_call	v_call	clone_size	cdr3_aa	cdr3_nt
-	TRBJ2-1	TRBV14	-	CASSQAPAGNFAEQFF	TGTGCCAGCAGCCAAGCTCCTGCAGGGAATTTCGCTGAGCAGTTCTTC
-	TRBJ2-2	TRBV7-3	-	CASSLMAPATGTGELFF	TGTGCCAGCAGCTTAATGGCGCCCGCCACGGGCACCGGGGAGCTGTTTTTT
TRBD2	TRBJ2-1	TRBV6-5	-	CASSSTSGSVNEQFF	TGTGCCAGCAGTTCGACTAGCGGGAGCGTGAATGAGCAGTTCTTC
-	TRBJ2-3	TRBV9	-	CASSVALTDTQYF	TGTGCCAGCAGCGTAGCCCTTACAGATACGCAGTATTTT
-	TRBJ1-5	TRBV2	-	CASSFPVQPQHF	TGTGCCAGCAGTTTTCCGGTCCAGCCCCAGCATTTT
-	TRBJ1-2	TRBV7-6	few	CASSGYRAGGYTF	TGTGCCAGCAGCGGCTACAGGGCCGGTGGCTACACCTTC
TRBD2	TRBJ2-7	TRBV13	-	CASSLGRTSGSTYEQYF	TGTGCCAGCAGCTTAGGCCGGACTAGCGGGTCTACCTACGAGCAGTACTTC
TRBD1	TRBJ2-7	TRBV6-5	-	CASTRTGGAYEQYF	TGTGCCAGCACCAGGACAGGGGGAGCCTACGAGCAATACTTC
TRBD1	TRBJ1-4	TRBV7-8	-	CASSWTGEKLFF	TGTGCCAGCAGTTGGACAGGTGAAAAACTGTTTTTT
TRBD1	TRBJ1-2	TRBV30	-	CAWGQGRTGGGYTF	TGTGCCTGGGGACAGGGTAGGACAGGGGGTGGCTACACCTTC
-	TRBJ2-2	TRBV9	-	CASSVGHPGGELFF	TGTGCCAGCAGCGTGGGACACCCCGGCGGGGAGCTGTTTTTT
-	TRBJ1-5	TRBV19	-	CASSIDGGLLQDQPQHF	TGTGCCAGTAGTATCGATGGGGGGTTGTTACAGGATCAGCCCCAGCATTTT
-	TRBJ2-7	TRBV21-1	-	CASSKSDNRSYEQYF	TGTGCCAGCAGCAAATCGGACAACCGATCCTACGAGCAGTACTTC
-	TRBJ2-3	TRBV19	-	CASTSTDTQYF	TGTGCCAGTACTTCCACAGATACGCAGTATTTT
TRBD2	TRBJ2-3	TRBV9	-	CASSPGGRAATDTQYF	TGTGCCAGCAGCCCCGGCGGGAGGGCAGCCACAGATACGCAGTATTTT
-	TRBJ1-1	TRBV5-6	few	CASSSRRRRPRLF	TGTGCCAGCAGCTCTAGGCGCCGAAGACCCCGGCTCTTT
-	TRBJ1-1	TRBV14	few	CASSSSPGIAEAFF	TGTGCCAGCAGCTCGTCACCAGGGATTGCTGAAGCTTTCTTT
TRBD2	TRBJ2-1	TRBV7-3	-	CASGAGEATRQFF	TGTGCCAGCGGCGCGGGAGAGGCAACTCGGCAGTTCTTC
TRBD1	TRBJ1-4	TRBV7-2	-	CASSLAPVGQGNEKLFF	TGTGCCAGCAGCTTAGCCCCCGTGGGACAGGGGAATGAAAAACTGTTTTTT
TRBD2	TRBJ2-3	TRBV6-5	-	CASSPTGGNTDTQYF	TGTGCCAGCAGCCCAACGGGGGGTAACACAGATACGCAGTATTTT
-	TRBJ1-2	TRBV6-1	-	CASSEAGIYGYTF	TGTGCCAGCAGTGAAGCCGGGATCTATGGCTACACCTTC
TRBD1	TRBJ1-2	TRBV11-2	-	CASSAAGTVGDGYTF	TGTGCCAGCAGCGCGGCCGGGACAGTGGGGGATGGCTACACCTTC
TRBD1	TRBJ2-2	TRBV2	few	CASLREQGASGELFF	TGTGCCAGCCTAAGGGAGCAGGGGGCGTCCGGGGAGCTGTTTTTT
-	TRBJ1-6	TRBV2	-	CASSKTRNNSPLHF	TGTGCCAGCAGTAAGACACGGAACAATTCACCCCTCCACTTT
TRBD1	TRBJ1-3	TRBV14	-	CASSEGQSSGNTIYF	TGTGCCAGCAGCGAGGGACAGAGCTCTGGAAACACCATATATTTT
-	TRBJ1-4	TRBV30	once	CAWSSNGEKLFF	TGTGCCTGGAGTTCGAACGGTGAAAAACTGTTTTTT
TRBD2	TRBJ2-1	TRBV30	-	CAWGTGGLNEQFF	TGTGCCTGGGGGACGGGGGGGCTTAATGAGCAGTTCTTC
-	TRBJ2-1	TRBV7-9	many	CASSSRDSTNEQFF	TGTGCCAGCAGCTCCCGGGACTCTACCAATGAGCAGTTCTTC
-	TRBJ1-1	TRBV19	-	CASSIRVRTEAFF	TGTGCCAGTAGTATCAGGGTCCGGACTGAAGCTTTCTTT
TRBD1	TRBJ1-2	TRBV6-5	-	CASTPGGTGYTF	TGTGCCAGCACCCCAGGGGGCACTGGCTACACCTTC
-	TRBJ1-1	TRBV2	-	CASSHREWGTEAFF	TGTGCCAGCAGCCACAGGGAATGGGGCACTGAAGCTTTCTTT
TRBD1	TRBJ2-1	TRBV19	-	CASSVPPGQGPLSEQFF	TGTGCCAGTAGTGTACCTCCGGGACAGGGGCCCTTAAGTGAGCAGTTCTTC
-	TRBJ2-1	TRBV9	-	CASSSYGGPSGEQFF	TGTGCCAGCAGCTCCTACGGAGGGCCCTCGGGTGAGCAGTTCTTC
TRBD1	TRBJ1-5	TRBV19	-	CASSMGQGLNQPQHF	TGTGCCAGTAGTATGGGACAGGGGCTAAATCAGCCCCAGCATTTT
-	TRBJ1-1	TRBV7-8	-	CASSGGTSMNTEAFF	TGTGCCAGCAGCGGAGGGACCTCCATGAACACTGAAGCTTTCTTT
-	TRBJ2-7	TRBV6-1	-	CASSSLASRYEQYF	TGTGCCAGCAGCAGCTTGGCTAGTCGGTACGAGCAGTACTTC
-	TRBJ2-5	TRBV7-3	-	CASSLSGALETQYF	TGTGCCAGCAGCTTATCAGGGGCCCTTGAGACCCAGTACTTC
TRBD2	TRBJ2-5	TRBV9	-	CASSVAGIAGGQETQYF	TGTGCCAGCAGCGTAGCCGGGATAGCGGGGGGGCAGGAGACCCAGTACTTC
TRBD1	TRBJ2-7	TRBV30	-	CAWNNRGSSYEQYF	TGTGCCTGGAACAACAGGGGAAGCTCCTACGAGCAGTACTTC
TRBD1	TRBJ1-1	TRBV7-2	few	CAISLGRVGTGMGSEAFF	TGTGCCATCAGCTTAGGAAGGGTCGGGACAGGGATGGGATCTGAAGCTTTCTTT
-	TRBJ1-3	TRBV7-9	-	CASSLGASDSASGNTIYF	TGTGCCAGCAGCTTAGGGGCCTCCGACAGTGCCTCTGGAAACACCATATATTTT
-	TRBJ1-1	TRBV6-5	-	CASSQDMGMGTEAFF	TGTGCCAGCAGCCAGGACATGGGGATGGGAACTGAAGCTTTCTTT
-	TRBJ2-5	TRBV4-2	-	CASSQEEGALSETQYF	TGTGCCAGCAGCCAAGAAGAAGGGGCCTTATCGGAGACCCAGTACTTC
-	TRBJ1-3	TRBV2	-	CASRQFTSDTIYF	TGTGCCAGCAGACAATTTACATCAGACACCATATATTTT
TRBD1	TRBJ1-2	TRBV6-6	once	CASNKGQGPYGYTF	TGTGCCAGCAATAAGGGACAGGGTCCGTATGGCTACACCTTC
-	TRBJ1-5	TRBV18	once	CASSQGVSNQPQHF	TGTGCCAGCTCACAGGGGGTTAGCAATCAGCCCCAGCATTTT
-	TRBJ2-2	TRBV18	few	CASSHPGTGELFF	TGTGCCAGCTCACATCCGGGGACCGGGGAGCTGTTTTTT
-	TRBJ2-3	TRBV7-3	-	CASSSWGEGTDTQYF	TGTGCCAGCAGCTCCTGGGGGGAGGGCACAGATACGCAGTATTTT
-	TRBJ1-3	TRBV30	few	CAWNTGQFSGNTIYF	TGTGCCTGGAATACCGGACAGTTCTCTGGAAACACCATATATTTT
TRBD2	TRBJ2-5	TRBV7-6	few	CASSPRTSGRADQETQYF	TGTGCCAGCAGCCCCCGGACTAGCGGGAGGGCCGACCAAGAGACCCAGTACTTC